This TCR beta chain was documented in a study of blood T cell repertoires in COVID-19. About the research overall: Samples representing acute and convalescent COVID-19 were sourced from the United States, Italy and Spain. PBMCs, B-cell-depleted T cells, or T cells provided the cDNA or gDNA that made up the material.

The authors' processing: Amplified reference gene primers provided the basis for estimating nucleated cell counts. The method was immunoSEQ multiplex PCR; TCRdb's version includes in-frame clones alone and lacks a portion of them. V, J and clone size are taken as reported in that table, and D and trimming were inferred from the DNA itself. Of around 190,000 clones listed, roughly 76% are singletons. Many counts were recorded for this clone. The clonotype originates from a woman between 50 and 59 years old with active or convalescent COVID-19. Material for sequencing was peripheral blood.

DNA of the CDR3: TGTGCCAGCAAAATAGCGACCTTATTAGGGAGCGGCTACACCTTC. Translation: CASKIATLLGSGYTF. The V and J genes are TRBV28 and TRBJ1-2; the D is unclear. Trimming removed 7 bases from V and 8 bases from J, with 23 bases in between. Germline V lookup: CDR1 MDHEN, CDR2 SYDVKM. CDR3 length: 15 residues.